The 14 T cell receptor beta chains listed next were all sequenced from one sample in a study of cytomegalovirus exposure and HLA in healthy donors. PCR employed 60 Vbeta and 13 Jbeta primers. Profiled with immunoSEQ multiplex PCR; TCRdb holds only in-frame clones, not every one. The sample has fewer than 200,000 clones, around 77% seen once. The sample consisted of PBMCs. These TCRs come from a man between 60 and 75 years old in good health and CMV-seronegative.

This chain joins TRBV7-2 and TRBJ1-2, with TRBD1 identical over 8 bases. This CDR3 comprises 16 residues. The V segment lost 3 bases and the J segment 1 base; nucleotides outside the gene matches: 7. The germline V gene encodes CDR1 SGHTA and CDR2 FQGNSA. CDR3 region: CASSLSQTGVNYGYTF. The CDR3 region has the DNA TGTGCCAGCAGCTTGTCGCAGACAGGGGTTAACTATGGCTACACCTTC.

The V call is TRBV5-6, the J call TRBJ1-2; maybe TRBD1 (6 bases). This CDR3 region has 17 residues. Germline assignment: CDR1 SGHDT and CDR2 YYEEEE. Trimming took 6 bases from V and 8 from J, leaving 29 bases between them. The CDR3 spells CASNPAVGPGLQGGYTF. The CDR3 DNA reads as TGTGCCAGCAACCCGGCAGTAGGGCCGGGCCTTCAGGGGGGCTACACCTTC.

The rearrangement links TRBV6-5 to TRBJ1-2; 9 nucleotides align to TRBD1. The V and J ends lost 6 bases and 4 bases, in that order; junction bases with no gene match: 9. The CDR3 has 15 residues. Looked up from germline, CDR1 is MNHEY and CDR2 is SVGAGI. The CDR3 DNA follows: TGTGCCAGCAGAGACGGGACAGGGAAACCCTATGGCTACACCTTC. The encoded protein is CASRDGTGKPYGYTF.

This clone has only a few counts. One end of the junction varies from germline; a read error may be responsible. The chain carries TRBV19 and TRBJ1-2; 7 nucleotides agree with TRBD1. CDR1 and CDR2 (germline): LNHDA, SQIVND (reference sequence). The CDR3 is made up of 15 amino acids. The CDR3 here is CASSMASGQNYGYPF. The CDR3 coding sequence is TGTGCCAGTAGTATGGCATCGGGACAGAACTATGGCTACCCCTTC.

The chain joins TRBV6-1 to TRBJ2-7; D not resolved. Trimming cost V 5 bases and J 3 bases, with 11 bases left between them. The CDR3 length is 13 residues. Germline V gives CDR1 MNHNS, CDR2 SASEGT. The CDR3 DNA is TGTGCCAGCAGTTTGGCCTCCCGCTACGAGCAGTACTTC. Its translation: CASSLASRYEQYF.

This sequence joins TRBV7-6 and TRBJ2-5; D unclear. In germline, CDR1 is SGHVS, CDR2 FNYEAQ. The CDR3 consists of 13 residues. Trimming left V 3 bases short and J 5 bases short, with 10 bases between. CDR3 residues: CASSFVEFETQYF. Written as DNA, the CDR3 is TGTGCCAGCAGCTTCGTGGAGTTTGAGACCCAGTACTTC.

The count of this clone is one. The CDR3 DNA reads TGCGCCAGCAGCCAAGATCTCTCGGGACAGGGTGGCTACGAGCAGTACTTC. Translating it yields CASSQDLSGQGGYEQYF. V usage is TRBV4-3 and J usage is TRBJ2-7; 9 bases are a match to TRBD1. Germline CDR1 reads LGHNA; CDR2 reads YSLEER. The V segment lost 0 bases and the J segment 3 bases; nucleotides outside the gene matches: 9. The length of the CDR3 is 17 residues.

This clone was recorded once. This chain joins TRBV6-5 and TRBJ2-7, with 9 positions matching TRBD2. With V trimmed by 2 bases and J by 3 bases, 5 bases remained unmatched. Germline V lookup: CDR1 MNHEY, CDR2 SVGAGI. This CDR3 is 15 amino acids long. The CDR3 here is CASSYERGASYEQYF. DNA for the CDR3: TGTGCCAGCAGTTACGAGCGGGGGGCCAGCTACGAGCAGTACTTC.

As regards this clone: The identical CDR3 is also encoded by other nucleotide sequences in the sample. This rearrangement joins TRBV6-6 to TRBJ2-5; 8 nucleotides line up with TRBD1. V was clipped by 0 bases and J by 2 bases; unmatched bases: 2. Germline CDR1 is MNHNY and CDR2 is SVGAGI (reference sequence). The CDR3 sequence is 15 residues long. CDR3: CASSYSNRGQETQYF. CDR3 coding DNA: TGTGCCAGCAGTTACTCGAACAGGGGGCAAGAGACCCAGTACTTC.

The gene calls are TRBV5-4 and TRBJ2-3; D is possibly TRBD1 (5 bases). The CDR3 consists of 13 residues. In germline, CDR1 is SGHNT, CDR2 YYREEE (reference sequence). Trimming took off 3 bases at V and 6 bases at J, with 11 bases between the two ends. CDR3 nucleotides: TGTGCCAGCAGCTCTGGGGCTGGGGATACGCAGTATTTT. Encoded protein: CASSSGAGDTQYF.

The chain recombines TRBV19 with TRBJ2-3; D perhaps matches TRBD2 (5 bases). Germline V CDR1 and CDR2: LNHDA, SQIVND (reference sequence). This CDR3 is built from 12 residues. Trimming cost V 3 bases and J 5 bases, with 6 bases left between them. The CDR3 sequence: CASSIGGDTQYF. CDR3 nucleotide sequence: TGTGCCAGTAGTATCGGAGGAGATACGCAGTATTTT.

This clone turned up a few times. The rearrangement joins TRBV30 to TRBJ2-1; D gene ambiguous. The V and J ends lost 1 base and 7 bases respectively, with 5 bases between them. Germline V lookup: CDR1 GTSNPN, CDR2 SVGIG (reference sequence). This CDR3 comprises 11 residues. For the CDR3, the DNA is TGTGCCTGGAGTGGAGTAAATGAGCAGTTCTTC. It encodes CAWSGVNEQFF.

A few counts support this clone. The chain links TRBV7-6 to TRBJ2-5; possible D gene TRBD2, 6 bases. Germline V gives CDR1 SGHVS, CDR2 FNYEAQ. The CDR3 is 13 residues long. Trimming pared 2 bases from V and 4 bases from J, leaving 8 bases between. The CDR3 region is CASSLTSRETQYF. CDR3 in DNA: TGTGCCAGCAGCTTAACTAGCCGAGAGACCCAGTACTTC.

CDR3 nucleotides: TGTGCCAGCAGAGTAGCGGGTACCTACAATGAGCAGTTCTTC. Translation: CASRVAGTYNEQFF. V and J are TRBV7-3 and TRBJ2-1, with 7 bases matching TRBD2. J gave up 2 bases and V 6 bases, and 4 bases lay outside the gene matches. This CDR3 comprises 14 residues. CDR1 and CDR2 (germline): SGHTA, FQGTGA.